What follows is one T cell receptor (beta chain) and its context. Antigen unknown. In germline, CDR1 is SGHTA, CDR2 FQGNSA. This CDR3 region has 15 residues. The V gene end was trimmed by 1 base and the J gene end by 6 bases; junction bases not matched to a gene: 3. These data are taken from a study of cytomegalovirus exposure and HLA in healthy donors. Study conclusions and caveats: The study flagged some 170 TCR beta chains as cytomegalovirus-associated.

Assay: immunoSEQ multiplex PCR; the TCRdb copy retains only in-frame clones and omits some. This sample has about 260,000 clones, with about 92% found just once. The V and J genes are TRBV7-2 and TRBJ2-1, with 10 bases that match TRBD2. The receptor's source is a woman aged 25 to 39 in good health and CMV-seronegative. The sample taken for sequencing was PBMCs. CDR3 in amino acids: CASSLEAGGTNEQFF. In DNA form, the CDR3 reads TGTGCCAGCAGCTTAGAAGCGGGAGGGACCAATGAGCAGTTCTTC.